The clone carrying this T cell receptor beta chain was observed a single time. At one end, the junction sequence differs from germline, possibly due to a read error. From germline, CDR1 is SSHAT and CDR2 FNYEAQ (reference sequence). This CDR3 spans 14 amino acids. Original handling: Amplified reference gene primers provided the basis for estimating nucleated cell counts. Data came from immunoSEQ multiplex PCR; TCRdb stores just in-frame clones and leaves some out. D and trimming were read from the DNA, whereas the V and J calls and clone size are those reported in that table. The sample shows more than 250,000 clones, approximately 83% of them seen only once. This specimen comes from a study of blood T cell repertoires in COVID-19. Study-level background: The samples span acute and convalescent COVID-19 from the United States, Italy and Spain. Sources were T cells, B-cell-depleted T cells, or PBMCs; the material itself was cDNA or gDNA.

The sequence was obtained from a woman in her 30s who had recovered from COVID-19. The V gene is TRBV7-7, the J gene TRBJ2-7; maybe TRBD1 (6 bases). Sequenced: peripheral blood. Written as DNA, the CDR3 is TGTGCTAGCAGCCCTTTGGGGGCGGCGTCCGAGCAGTACTTC. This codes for CASSPLGAASEQYF.